This TCR beta chain was sequenced in a study of spatial heterogeneity in lung cancer. Across the study: Beta-chain sequences were consistently detected more often than alpha-chain sequences. For the average unique TCR and UMI combination, more than 8.5 occurrences appeared in raw reads.

Notes on the study in general: Alpha chains reached an estimated coverage of about 7% of tumor T cells, and beta chains roughly 14%. It was found that expanded intratumoral alpha and beta TCR counts tracked tumor mutation counts.

The sample's time point: sample taken at primary tumor resection. Trimming at V came to 6 bases and at J to 9 bases, leaving 14 bases not matched to a gene. The CDR3 covers 14 residues. The germline gives CDR1 MNHNY, CDR2 SVGAGI (reference sequence). Many counts were recorded for this clonotype. The antigen remains undetermined. TCRdb independently ran MiXCR on the 5' RACE reads; one entry per CDR3 protein. Among fewer than 20,000 distinct CDR3 sequences listed, around 6.5% were seen once. Here the sequenced sample was lung tumor tissue, taken at surgery. This sequence joins TRBV6-6 and TRBJ2-7; TRBD1 agrees at 7 bases. The TCR sequence derives from a female donor with early-stage non-small cell lung cancer. CDR3 nucleotide sequence: TGTGCCAGCAGCCTCGGACCAGACAGGGACAGGCAGTACTTC. As protein: CASSLGPDRDRQYF.